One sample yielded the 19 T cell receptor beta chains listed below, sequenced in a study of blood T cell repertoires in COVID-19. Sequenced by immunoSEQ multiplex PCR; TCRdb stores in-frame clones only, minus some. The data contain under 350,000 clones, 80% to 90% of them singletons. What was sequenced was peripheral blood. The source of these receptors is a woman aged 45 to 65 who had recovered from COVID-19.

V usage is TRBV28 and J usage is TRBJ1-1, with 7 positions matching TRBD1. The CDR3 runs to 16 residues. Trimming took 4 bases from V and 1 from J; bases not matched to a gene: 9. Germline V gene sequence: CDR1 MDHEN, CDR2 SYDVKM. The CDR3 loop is CASSWAPGGQNTEAFF. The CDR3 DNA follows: TGTGCCAGCAGTTGGGCGCCAGGGGGACAGAACACTGAAGCTTTCTTT.

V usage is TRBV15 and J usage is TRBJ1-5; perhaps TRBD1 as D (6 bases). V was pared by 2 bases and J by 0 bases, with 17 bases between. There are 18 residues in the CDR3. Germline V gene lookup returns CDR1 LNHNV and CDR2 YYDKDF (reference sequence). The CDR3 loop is CATSRPRQDSYSNQPQHF. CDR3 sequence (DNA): TGTGCCACCAGCAGACCACGACAGGACAGCTATAGCAATCAGCCCCAGCATTTT.

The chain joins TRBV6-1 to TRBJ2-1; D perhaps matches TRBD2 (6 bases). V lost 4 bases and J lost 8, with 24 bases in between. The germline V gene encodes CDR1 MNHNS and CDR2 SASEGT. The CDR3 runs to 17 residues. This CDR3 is CASSGDFYSWWVDEQFF. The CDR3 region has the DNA TGTGCCAGCAGTGGGGACTTCTATAGTTGGTGGGTAGATGAGCAGTTCTTC.

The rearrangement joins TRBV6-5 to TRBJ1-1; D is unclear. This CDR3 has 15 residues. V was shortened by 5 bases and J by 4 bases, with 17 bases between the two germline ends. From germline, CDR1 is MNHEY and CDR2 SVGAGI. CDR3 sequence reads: CASSTYRGAGTEAFF. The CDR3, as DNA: TGTGCCAGCAGTACGTACCGCGGCGCGGGCACTGAAGCTTTCTTT.

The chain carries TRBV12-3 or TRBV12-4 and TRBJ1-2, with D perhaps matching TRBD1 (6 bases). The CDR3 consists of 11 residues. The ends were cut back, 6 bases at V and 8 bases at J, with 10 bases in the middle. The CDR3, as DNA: TGTGCCAGCAGCAGGGACATGGGCTACACCTTC. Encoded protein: CASSRDMGYTF.

The CDR3 sequence: CASSRGREYEQYF. In DNA, the CDR3 is TGTGCCAGCAGCCGGGGACGGGAGTACGAGCAGTACTTC. This chain joins TRBV7-2 and TRBJ2-7; tentatively, D is TRBD2 (6 bases). The CDR3 has 13 amino acids. V was clipped by 5 bases and J by 4 bases, with 12 bases between them. Germline V gene data show CDR1 as SGHTA and CDR2 as FQGNSA.

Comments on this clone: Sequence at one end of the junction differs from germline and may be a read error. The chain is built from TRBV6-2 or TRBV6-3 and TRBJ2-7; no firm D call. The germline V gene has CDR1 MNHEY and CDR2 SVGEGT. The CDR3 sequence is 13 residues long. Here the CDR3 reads CASSYSITGSLTF. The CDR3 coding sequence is TGTGCCAGCAGTTACTCGATAACGGGTTCTTTAACCTTC.

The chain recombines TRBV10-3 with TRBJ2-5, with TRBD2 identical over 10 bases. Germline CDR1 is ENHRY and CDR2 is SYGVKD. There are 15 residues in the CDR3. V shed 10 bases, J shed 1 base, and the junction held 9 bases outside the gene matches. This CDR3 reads CATQASGGVQETQYF. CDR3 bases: TGTGCCACCCAGGCTAGCGGGGGTGTCCAAGAGACCCAGTACTTC.

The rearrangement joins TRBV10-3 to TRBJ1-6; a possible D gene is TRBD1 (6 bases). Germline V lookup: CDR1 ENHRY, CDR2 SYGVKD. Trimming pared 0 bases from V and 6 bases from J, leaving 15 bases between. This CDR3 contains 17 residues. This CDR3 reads CAISESGGQWGNSPLHF. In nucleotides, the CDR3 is TGTGCCATCAGTGAGTCGGGGGGGCAGTGGGGTAATTCACCCCTCCACTTT.

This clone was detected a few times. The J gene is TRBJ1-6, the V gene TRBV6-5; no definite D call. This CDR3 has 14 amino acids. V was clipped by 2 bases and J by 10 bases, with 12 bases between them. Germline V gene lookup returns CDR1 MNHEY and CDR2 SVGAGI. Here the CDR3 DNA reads TGTGCCAGCAGTTACCCTGAGGGAGGGTCACCCCTCCACTTT. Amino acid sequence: CASSYPEGGSPLHF.

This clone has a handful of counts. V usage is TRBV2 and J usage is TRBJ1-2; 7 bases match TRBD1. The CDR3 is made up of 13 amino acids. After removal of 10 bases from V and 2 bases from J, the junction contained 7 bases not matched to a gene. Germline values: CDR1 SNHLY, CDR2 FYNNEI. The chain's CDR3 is CATLDRVNYGYTF. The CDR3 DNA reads TGTGCCACCCTCGACAGGGTAAACTATGGCTACACCTTC.

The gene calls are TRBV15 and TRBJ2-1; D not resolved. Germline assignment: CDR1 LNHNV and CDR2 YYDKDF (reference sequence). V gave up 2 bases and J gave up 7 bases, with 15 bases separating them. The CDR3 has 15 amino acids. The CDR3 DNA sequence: TGTGCCACCAGCAGACGATCCGCAGGCAGAAATGAGCAGTTCTTC. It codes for CATSRRSAGRNEQFF.

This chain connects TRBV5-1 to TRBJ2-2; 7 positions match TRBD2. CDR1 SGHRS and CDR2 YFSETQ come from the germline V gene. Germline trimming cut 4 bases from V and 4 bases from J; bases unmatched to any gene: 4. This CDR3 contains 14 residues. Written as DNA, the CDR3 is TGCGCCAGCAGCGGGGGGGACTTCACCGGGGAGCTGTTTTTT. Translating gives CASSGGDFTGELFF.

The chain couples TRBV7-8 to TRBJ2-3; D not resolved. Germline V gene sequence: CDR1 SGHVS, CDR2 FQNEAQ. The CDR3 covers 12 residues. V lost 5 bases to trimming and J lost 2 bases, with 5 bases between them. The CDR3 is CASSPYTDTQYF. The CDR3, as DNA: TGTGCCAGCAGCCCGTACACAGATACGCAGTATTTT.

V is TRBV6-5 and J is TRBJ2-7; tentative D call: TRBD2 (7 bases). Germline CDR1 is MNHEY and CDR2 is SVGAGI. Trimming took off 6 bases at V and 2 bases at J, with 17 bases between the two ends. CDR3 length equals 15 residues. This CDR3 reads CASSLARGGTYEQYF. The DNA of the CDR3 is TGTGCCAGCAGCTTAGCTAGGGGGGGGACCTACGAGCAGTACTTC.

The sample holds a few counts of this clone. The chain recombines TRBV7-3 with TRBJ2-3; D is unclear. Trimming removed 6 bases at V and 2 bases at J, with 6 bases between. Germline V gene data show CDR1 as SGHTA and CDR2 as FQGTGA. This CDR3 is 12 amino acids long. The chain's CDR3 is CASSSSTDTQYF. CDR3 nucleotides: TGTGCCAGCAGTTCCTCCACAGATACGCAGTATTTT. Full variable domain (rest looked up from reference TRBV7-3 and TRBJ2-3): GAGVSQTPSNKVTEKGKYVELRCDPISGHTALYWYRQSLGQGPEFLIYFQGTGAADDSGLPNDRFFAVRPEGSVSTLKIQRTERGDSAVYLCASSSSTDTQYFGPGTRLTVL.

The CDR3 coding sequence is TGTGCCAGTAGACGGACAGGGTCCTCCTACGAGCAGTACTTC. Translated: CASRRTGSSYEQYF. The chain links TRBV19 to TRBJ2-7; 8 bases map to TRBD1. The CDR3 spans 14 residues. Germline V lookup: CDR1 LNHDA, CDR2 SQIVND (reference sequence). With 6 bases clipped from V and 0 bases from J, the junction kept 4 bases outside the gene matches.

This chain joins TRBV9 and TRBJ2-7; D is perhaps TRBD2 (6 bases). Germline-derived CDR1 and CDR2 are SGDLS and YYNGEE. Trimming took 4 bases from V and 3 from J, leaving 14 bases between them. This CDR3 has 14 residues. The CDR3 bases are TGTGCCAGCAGCTCCCGACCGGAGGGCTACGAGCAGTACTTC. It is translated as CASSSRPEGYEQYF. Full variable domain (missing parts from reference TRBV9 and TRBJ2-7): DSGVTQTPKHLITATGQRVTLRCSPRSGDLSVYWYQQSLDQGLQFLIQYYNGEERAKGNILERFSAQQFPDLHSELNLSSLELGDSALYFCASSSRPEGYEQYFGPGTRLTVT.

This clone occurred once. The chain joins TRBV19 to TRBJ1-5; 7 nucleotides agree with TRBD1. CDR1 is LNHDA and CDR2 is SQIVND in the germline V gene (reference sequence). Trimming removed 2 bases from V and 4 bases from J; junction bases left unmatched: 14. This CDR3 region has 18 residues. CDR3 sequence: CASSIWGIGGVGNQPQHF. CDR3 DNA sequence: TGTGCCAGTAGTATATGGGGGATAGGGGGCGTCGGGAATCAGCCCCAGCATTTT.